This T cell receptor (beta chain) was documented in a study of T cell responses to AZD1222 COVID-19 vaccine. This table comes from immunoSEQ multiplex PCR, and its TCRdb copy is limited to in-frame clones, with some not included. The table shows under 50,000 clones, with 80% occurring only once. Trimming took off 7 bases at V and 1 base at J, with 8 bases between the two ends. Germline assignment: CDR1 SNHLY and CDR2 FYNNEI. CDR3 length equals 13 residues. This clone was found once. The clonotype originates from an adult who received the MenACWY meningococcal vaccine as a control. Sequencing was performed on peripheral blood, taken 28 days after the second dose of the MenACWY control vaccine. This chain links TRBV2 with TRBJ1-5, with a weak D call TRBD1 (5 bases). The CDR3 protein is CASTRGSNQPQHF. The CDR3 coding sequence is TGTGCCAGCACGCGGGGCAGCAATCAGCCCCAGCATTTT.